The present entry profiles one TCR beta chain with its context. This clonotype has more than one count but fewer than ten. Its antigen is still unknown. Base qualities are missing; no much larger clone stands one base away. Looking up the germline V gene yields CDR1 SGHTS and CDR2 YDEGEE. Its CDR3 holds 15 amino acids, cysteine through phenylalanine. Left in the record is the CDR3 DNA by itself, 45 bases read in frame from the first base. Cut back by 2 bases and 2 bases, the V and J ends lie 8 bases apart. These data originate in a study of post-analysis software for immune sequencing data (dated by TCRdb to the mid-2010s). Background on the whole study: Recorded disease courses included relapsing-remitting, secondary progressive and progressive-relapsing multiple sclerosis, with some patients lacking subtype annotation. The multiple sclerosis patient repertoires were compared with 11 previously published healthy control repertoires from donors aged about 6 to 26 years. A subset of samples was prepared in parallel using single-end sample barcoding, then pooled and co-amplified after Illumina adapter ligation.

According to the study, the label for this sample's time point signals: second blood draw from one MS patient after hematopoietic stem cell transplantation. To demonstrate the VDJtools post-analysis software, the study profiled TCR beta repertoires from the peripheral blood of about a dozen young patients with multiple sclerosis. The patients with multiple sclerosis were children and adolescents between 6 and 15 years of age. The method behind the library was PCR. The reads were generated on an Illumina HiSeq 2500. To reduce PCR and sequencing biases, unique molecular identifiers were built into the TCR beta cDNA libraries. Some 500,000 cDNA molecules were obtained per 1 to 10 million input T cells, so each molecule approximated one T cell. Patient libraries were prepared and sequenced with the same protocol used for the earlier healthy control dataset. Within a given batch, samples were prepared together, multiplexed and sequenced on the same HiSeq lane. Concerning the study's data processing: MIGEC was used to process the raw barcoded reads, and molecular identifier groups with only a single read were discarded before consensus assembly and CDR3 extraction. Clonotype tables were post-analysed with VDJtools, normalizing diversity by down-sampling all datasets to the smallest sample size. To correct batch-related cross-sample contamination, repertoire overlap clustering matched CDR3 amino acid sequences but not nucleotide sequences. TCRdb reprocessed the public reads (quality trimming at Q25 with fastp, clone calling with MiXCR) and kept in-frame beta chains. Each CDR3 protein appears once, grouped with its most common genes and DNA. The V and J calls and clone size are TCRdb's, not the authors'. Within this sample are about 160,000 distinct CDR3 sequences, with 35% to 40% of them counted one time only. Under 30% of the sample lies in the top ten.

Overall study outcomes, separate from this receptor: When samples were clustered directly using the F measure, samples prepared in the same batch co-clustered strongly, which prompted a batch-effect correction. The multiple sclerosis patient group was slightly younger than the control group. Compared with controls, multiple sclerosis patients had significantly lower normalized Chao1 diversity, a finding suggesting substantial peripheral T-cell clonal expansion. Significantly higher frequencies in patients than in controls were found for five or six TRBV segments, including TRBV5-6, TRBV5-1 and TRBV20-1.

The sequenced sample was blood, obtained after autologous hematopoietic stem cell transplantation. The sequence joins TRBV5-8 to TRBJ2-6, with TRBD2 as a weak D call on 5 bases. The source is a girl under 18 with multiple sclerosis. Donor details come from another sample of the same person, matched by shared clones. At the DNA level, the sequence is TGTGCCAGCAGCTTTCGGAGGACTGGGGCCAACGTCCTGACTTTC. Protein translation: CASSFRRTGANVLTF.